Presented here are 13 T cell receptor beta chains from one specimen sequenced in a study of blood T cell repertoires in COVID-19. The table came from immunoSEQ multiplex PCR; TCRdb's copy has only in-frame clones and leaves some out. The sample carries more than 85,000 clones, about 91% recorded once. Sequencing input: peripheral blood. The receptor source for this set is a man aged 18 to 35 with acute or convalescent COVID-19.

This rearrangement joins TRBV20-1 to TRBJ1-1; TRBD1 matches at 10 bases. V lost 3 bases to trimming and J lost 3 bases; unmatched junction nucleotides: 4. CDR3 length equals 14 residues. CDR1 is DFQATT, CDR2 SNEGSKA, per germline (reference sequence). The CDR3 coding sequence is TGCAGTGCTAGTGAGACAGGGGGCGACACTGAAGCTTTCTTT. Protein: CSASETGGDTEAFF.

V gene TRBV24-1 combines with J gene TRBJ2-2, with 9 bases fitting TRBD1. This CDR3 is built from 16 residues. V was clipped by 4 bases and J by 3 bases; unmatched bases: 5. Germline assignment: CDR1 KGHDR and CDR2 SFDVKD. The CDR3, as DNA: TGTGCCACCAGTGACCCGGGACAGGGCGACACCGGGGAGCTGTTTTTT. Protein product: CATSDPGQGDTGELFF.

This clone was observed a few times. The J gene is TRBJ2-3, the V gene TRBV4-1; D is undetermined. From germline, CDR1 is MGHRA and CDR2 YSYEKL. CDR3 length: 11 residues. V shed 0 bases and J shed 8 bases, with 3 bases lying between them. The DNA for the CDR3 is TGCGCCAGCAGCCAAGACTCTACGCAGTATTTT. It codes for CASSQDSTQYF.

The gene calls are TRBV5-1 and TRBJ2-1; perhaps TRBD2 as D (6 bases). The CDR3 is made up of 14 amino acids. Per germline, CDR1 SGHRS and CDR2 YFSETQ. Trimming left V 4 bases short and J 2 bases short, with 10 bases between. CDR3 loop: CASSPGEAYNEQFF. CDR3 nucleotides: TGCGCCAGCAGCCCGGGAGAGGCCTACAATGAGCAGTTCTTC.

This chain uses TRBV19 with TRBJ1-3; tentative D call: TRBD1 (5 bases). The CDR3 contains 15 residues. Trimming shortened V by 5 bases and J by 0 bases, and 11 bases separated the two germline ends. The V gene's germline CDR1 is LNHDA and CDR2 SQIVND (reference sequence). The CDR3 nucleotides read TGTGCCAGTAGTCCGCAGGGTGGCTCTGGAAACACCATATATTTT. Its translation is CASSPQGGSGNTIYF.

The chain joins TRBV5-4 to TRBJ2-5; 7 bases are a match to TRBD1. CDR1 and CDR2 from the germline V gene are SGHNT and YYREEE (reference sequence). The trim removed 5 bases at V and 1 base at J, leaving 5 bases unmatched. CDR3 size: 14 residues. The CDR3 sequence: CASRVDRAQETQYF. The CDR3, as DNA: TGTGCCAGCAGGGTTGACAGGGCCCAAGAGACCCAGTACTTC.

The chain uses TRBV19 and TRBJ1-2, with TRBD1 as a possible D gene (5 bases). Trimming stripped 1 base from V and 5 bases from J, with 14 bases between. The germline CDR1 and CDR2 sequences are LNHDA and SQIVND (reference sequence). The CDR3 loop spans 15 amino acids. This CDR3 is CASSIGLGRVYGYTF. CDR3 in DNA: TGTGCCAGTAGTATAGGATTGGGCAGGGTGTATGGCTACACCTTC.

CDR3 residues: CASSAGLRTDTQYF. CDR3 in DNA: TGTGCCAGCTCAGCGGGCCTTCGCACAGATACGCAGTATTTT. The rearrangement uses TRBV18 and TRBJ2-3; D may be TRBD2 (5 bases). In germline, CDR1 is KGHSH, CDR2 LQKENI. This CDR3 region has 14 residues. V was clipped by 5 bases and J by 1 base, with 10 bases between them.

The chain is built from TRBV5-1 and TRBJ2-3, with 8 nucleotides matching TRBD2. V lost 5 bases and J lost 4; bases outside the gene matches: 9. Germline V lookup: CDR1 SGHRS, CDR2 YFSETQ. The CDR3 runs 15 residues. The CDR3 sequence: CASRPPEREPDTQYF. The DNA for the CDR3 is TGCGCCAGCAGGCCCCCTGAGCGGGAGCCAGATACGCAGTATTTT.

The chain employs TRBV6-2 or TRBV6-3 and TRBJ1-1; the D gene is possibly TRBD1 (6 bases). Germline V gene sequence: CDR1 MNHEY, CDR2 SVGEGT. Trimming took off 4 bases at V and 0 bases at J, with 9 bases between the two ends. The CDR3 runs to 14 residues. Written as DNA, the CDR3 is TGTGCCAGCAGTTTAGGACAGCTGAACACTGAAGCTTTCTTT. Translating it yields CASSLGQLNTEAFF.

The V gene is TRBV7-6, the J gene TRBJ1-1; D ambiguous. This CDR3 region has 12 residues. Trimming cost V 5 bases and J 0 bases, with 4 bases left between them. Germline V gives CDR1 SGHVS, CDR2 FNYEAQ. CDR3 nucleotides: TGTGCCAGCAGCACAATGAACACTGAAGCTTTCTTT. Its translation: CASSTMNTEAFF.

This clone was recorded once. V and J are TRBV6-6 and TRBJ1-3; 8 nucleotides match TRBD1. The length of the CDR3 is 14 residues. From germline, CDR1 is MNHNY and CDR2 SVGAGI (reference sequence). The V segment lost 6 bases and the J segment 7 bases; nucleotides outside the gene matches: 8. CDR3 residues: CASSPTDRVNTIYF. CDR3 in DNA: TGTGCCAGCAGCCCGACGGACAGGGTGAACACCATATATTTT.

The rearrangement links TRBV6-5 to TRBJ1-5; 9 bases are a match to TRBD1. CDR3 length: 14 amino acids. With 7 bases clipped from V and 11 bases from J, the junction kept 12 bases outside the gene matches. In germline, CDR1 is MNHEY, CDR2 SVGAGI. The CDR3 DNA is TGTGCCAGCATGCGGGACAGGGCATCGACAGCCCAGCATTTT. Translated, it gives CASMRDRASTAQHF.